The clone carrying this TCR beta chain was seen only a few times. Its antigen remains unknown. V was cut by 1 base and J by 3 bases, with 9 bases left in between. The CDR3 totals 14 residues. Looked up from germline, CDR1 is SGHTA and CDR2 is FQGTGA. The sample is drawn from a study of immune heterogeneity within non-small cell lung tumors. Study overall: Histologically, 4 tumors were squamous cell carcinomas and approximately 9 were non-squamous carcinomas. The remaining 1 tumor was not otherwise specified.

It was a multiplex PCR that amplified TCR beta CDR3, with 32 V and 13 J primers. TCRdb used MiXCR to reprocess the multiplex PCR reads, holding one entry per CDR3 protein. The sample includes about 21,000 distinct CDR3 sequences, around 28% seen only once; the top ten take around 4.6%. Overall study results and limits: Recurrence of identical dominant CDR3 beta clonotypes was observed across intrapatient tumor sites, concomitant with site-unique high-frequency clones. Local T-cell clonality correlated moderately but significantly with local tumor mutational burden (R around 0.33).

Bulk tumor genomic DNA, 500 to 600 ng per sample, was used as template. The authors collected several far-apart biopsies from each primary tumor during surgery. Patients went through curative surgery, and their non-small cell lung cancer was untreated and newly diagnosed. This receptor was obtained from a man in his forties with non-small cell lung cancer. The V and J genes are TRBV7-3 and TRBJ1-1; D is undetermined. The sequencing input was lung tumor tissue. The CDR3 protein is CASSLNALYTEAFF. The CDR3, as DNA: TGTGCCAGCAGCTTAAATGCACTCTACACTGAAGCTTTCTTT.